The entry that follows covers one T cell receptor (beta chain) sequence. Trimming pared 7 bases from V and 0 bases from J, leaving 16 bases between. Looked up from germline, CDR1 is MDHEN and CDR2 is SYDVKM. The CDR3 totals 16 residues. Repertoires were generated with immunoSEQ multiplex PCR, while TCRdb's copy carries only in-frame clones and drops some. Among 90,000 to 130,000 clones listed, roughly 90% were seen once. The data were obtained in a study of control samples from healthy donors and cancer patients. The sequenced material came from PBMCs. This receptor was obtained from a woman aged 55 to 70 with lung cancer. The chain joins TRBV28 to TRBJ2-1, with D maybe TRBD2 (6 bases). The CDR3 region is CASIPPGTGSYNEQFF. CDR3 in DNA: TGTGCCAGCATCCCTCCCGGGACTGGCTCCTACAATGAGCAGTTCTTC.